These T cell receptor beta chains were read from a single sample in a study of shared T cell receptors in the human thymus. Measured with immunoSEQ multiplex PCR; TCRdb has only the in-frame clones, and not every one. The sample has 500,000 to 850,000 clones; around 87% are singletons. These same records also appear under a second study, on human thymus T cells.

The sequenced material came from thymocytes. These receptors were taken from a boy under two years old with a congenital heart defect. Both conserved end residues are part of each CDR3. The D gene is left open where the match is weak.

J gene	V gene	D gene	CDR3 protein	CDR3 DNA
TRBJ2-2	TRBV4-3	TRBD2	CASSRLGTSGGPQKDTGELFF	TGCGCCAGCAGCCGCCTCGGGACTAGCGGGGGTCCCCAAAAGGACACCGGGGAGCTGTTTTTT
TRBJ2-5	TRBV25-1	TRBD2	CASSELSGRFETQYF	TGTGCCAGCAGTGAACTTAGCGGGAGGTTTGAGACCCAGTACTTC
TRBJ1-1	TRBV14	TRBD1	CASSQGTGNTEAFF	TGTGCCAGCAGCCAAGGGACAGGGAACACTGAAGCTTTCTTT
TRBJ2-5	TRBV15	-	CATSRVPETQYF	TGTGCCACCAGCAGAGTCCCGGAGACCCAGTACTTC
TRBJ1-1	TRBV28	-	CASSLSLGGIGLNTEAFF	TGTGCCAGCAGTTTGTCTCTCGGGGGAATCGGGTTGAACACTGAAGCTTTCTTT
TRBJ1-5	TRBV30	-	CAWSPPDKNQPQHF	TGTGCCTGGAGTCCACCCGACAAAAATCAGCCCCAGCATTTT
TRBJ1-1	TRBV28	-	CASSYRFTEAFF	TGTGCCAGCAGTTACCGGTTCACTGAAGCTTTCTTT
TRBJ1-2	TRBV7-9	-	CASSLIVRQNHNYGYTF	TGTGCCAGCAGCTTAATCGTCAGACAAAACCATAACTATGGCTACACCTTC
TRBJ2-7	TRBV28	-	CASAAGPVYEQYF	TGTGCCAGCGCGGCGGGACCAGTCTACGAGCAGTACTTC
TRBJ2-3	TRBV15	TRBD1	CATSRDEGKSGQGRDTQYF	TGTGCCACCAGCAGAGATGAAGGGAAGAGCGGACAGGGGAGAGATACGCAGTATTTT
TRBJ2-5	TRBV4-3	-	CASSRLIQETQYF	TGCGCCAGCAGTAGACTGATCCAAGAGACCCAGTACTTC
TRBJ2-3	TRBV19	TRBD2	CASSITPGLAGEGTDTQYF	TGTGCCAGTAGTATCACTCCGGGACTAGCGGGAGAGGGCACAGATACGCAGTATTTT
TRBJ1-3	TRBV5-6	-	CASSFAGQGNTIYF	TGTGCCAGCAGCTTTGCAGGGCAGGGAAACACCATATATTTT
TRBJ1-1	TRBV5-6	TRBD1	CASIQRDRVNTEAFF	TGTGCCAGCATCCAACGGGACAGGGTGAACACTGAAGCTTTCTTT
TRBJ1-5	TRBV28	TRBD1	CASSLGQLNQPQHF	TGTGCCAGCAGTTTGGGACAGCTCAATCAGCCCCAGCATTTT
TRBJ2-3	TRBV14	TRBD2	CASSQGEPGLAGVADTQYF	TGTGCCAGCAGCCAAGGCGAGCCGGGACTAGCGGGAGTTGCAGATACGCAGTATTTT
TRBJ1-2	TRBV7-2	TRBD1	CASTTTVTGGYGYTF	TGTGCCAGCACCACCACCGTCACAGGGGGGTATGGCTACACCTTC
TRBJ2-5	TRBV28	TRBD2	CASSLSSGTGETQYF	TGTGCCAGCAGCCTTTCTAGCGGTACTGGGGAGACCCAGTACTTC
TRBJ1-2	TRBV25-1	-	CASSDTRKADGYTF	TGTGCCAGCAGTGACACCAGGAAGGCCGATGGCTACACCTTC
TRBJ2-3	TRBV7-2	-	CASSLANLADTQYF	TGTGCCAGCAGCTTAGCCAACTTGGCAGATACGCAGTATTTT
TRBJ1-2	TRBV19	-	CASSITEGTNYGYTF	TGTGCCAGTAGTATTACGGAGGGCACGAACTATGGCTACACCTTC
TRBJ1-3	TRBV28	-	CASSLCGVGPSGNTIYF	TGTGCCAGCAGTCTGTGCGGGGTGGGGCCCTCTGGAAACACCATATATTTT
TRBJ1-3	TRBV15	-	CATSRDPPGSGNTIYF	TGTGCCACCAGCAGAGATCCCCCCGGCTCTGGAAACACCATATATTTT
TRBJ1-3	TRBV25-1	-	CASSEDIKRDPGSHTIYF	TGTGCCAGCAGTGAAGATATCAAACGGGATCCCGGGAGCCACACCATATATTTT
TRBJ1-2	TRBV18	-	CASQGLHGYTF	TGTGCCAGCCAGGGCCTTCATGGCTACACCTTC
TRBJ2-7	TRBV12-5	TRBD1	CASGAGTGGYEQYF	TGTGCTAGTGGTGCCGGGACAGGGGGCTACGAGCAGTACTTC